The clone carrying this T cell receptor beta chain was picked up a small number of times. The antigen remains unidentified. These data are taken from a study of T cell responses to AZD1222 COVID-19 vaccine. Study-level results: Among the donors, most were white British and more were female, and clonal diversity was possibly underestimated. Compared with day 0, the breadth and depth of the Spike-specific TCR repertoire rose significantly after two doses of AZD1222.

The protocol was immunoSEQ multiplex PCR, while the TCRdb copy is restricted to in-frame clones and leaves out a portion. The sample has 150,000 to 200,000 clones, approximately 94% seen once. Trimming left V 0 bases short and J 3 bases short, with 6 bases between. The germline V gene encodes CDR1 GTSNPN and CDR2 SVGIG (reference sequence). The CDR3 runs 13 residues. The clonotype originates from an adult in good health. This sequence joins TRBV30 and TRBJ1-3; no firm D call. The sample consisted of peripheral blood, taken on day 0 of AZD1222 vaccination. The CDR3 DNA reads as TGTGCCTGGAGTGTACTGCTTGGAAACACCATATATTTT. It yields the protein CAWSVLLGNTIYF.